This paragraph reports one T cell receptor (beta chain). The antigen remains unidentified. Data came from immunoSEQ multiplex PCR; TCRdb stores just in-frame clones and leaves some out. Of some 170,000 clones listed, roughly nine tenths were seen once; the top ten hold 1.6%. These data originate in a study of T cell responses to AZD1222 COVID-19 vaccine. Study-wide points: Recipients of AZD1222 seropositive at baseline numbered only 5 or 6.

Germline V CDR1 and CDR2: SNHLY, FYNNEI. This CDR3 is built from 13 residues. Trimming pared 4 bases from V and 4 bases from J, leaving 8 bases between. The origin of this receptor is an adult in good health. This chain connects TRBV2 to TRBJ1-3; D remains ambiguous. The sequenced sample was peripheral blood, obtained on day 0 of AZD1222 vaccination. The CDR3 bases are TGTGCCAGCAGTGCTCGGCAGGGAAACACCATATATTTT. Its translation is CASSARQGNTIYF.